One and the same sample provided the 3 T cell receptor beta chains below, sequenced in a study of shared clonotypes between healthy human individuals. Repertoires were generated with immunoSEQ multiplex PCR, while TCRdb's copy carries only in-frame clones and drops some. The sample includes about 450,000 clones, around 79% of them seen just once. The material sequenced was PBMCs. The receptors shown here come from a woman aged 40 to 50 in good health. Some clones in this sample may be carry-over from other donors' samples.

DNA of the CDR3: TGTGCCAGCAGCTGGCGGGGGGCCGTCGACGAGCAGTACTTC. Encoded protein: CASSWRGAVDEQYF. The V call is TRBV5-4, the J call TRBJ2-5, with 8 bases aligning to TRBD2. The tail of the sequence fits TRBJ2-7 better, so the J call may be wrong. Germline V lookup: CDR1 SGHNT, CDR2 YYREEE (reference sequence). There are 14 residues in the CDR3.

This chain joins TRBV7-9 and TRBJ2-6; D ambiguous. Trimming removed 2 bases at V and 0 bases at J, with 5 bases between. Per the germline V gene, CDR1 is SEHNR and CDR2 is FQNEAQ (reference sequence). The CDR3 is 15 residues long. In DNA form, the CDR3 reads TGTGCCAGCAGCTTAATTCACTCTGGGGCCAACGTCCTGACTTTC. It codes for CASSLIHSGANVLTF.

The J gene is TRBJ1-4, the V gene TRBV29-1, with D uncertain. The CDR3 consists of 13 residues. With 7 bases removed from V and 8 bases from J, the gap between germline ends came to 17 bases. Germline V gives CDR1 SQVTM, CDR2 ANQGSEA. In DNA, the CDR3 is TGCAGCGCCCTTCATGGGGTTGGGGAAAAACTGTTTTTT. As protein: CSALHGVGEKLFF.